The source of this T cell receptor beta chain is a study of metastatic and nonmetastatic thyroid tumors. Background on the study: From malignant and benign thyroid patients, repertoires in blood and in tumor or nodule tissue were compared.

In the authors' workflow: Across clinicopathological groups, CDR3 differences served as the basis for building a distant-metastasis classifier for papillary thyroid cancer. TCRdb redid the clone calls on the PCR reads using MiXCR. The V and J calls and clone size come from TCRdb's table, not from the authors' own analysis. The table records about 64,000 clones, 15% to 20% of them present only once. None of the patients had undergone any treatment ahead of thyroid surgery. This clone was seen at least ten times. Its matching antigen is unknown. Findings and limits, study-wide: Compared with benign nodules, malignant thyroid tumors were reported to have significantly higher TCR beta diversity in both blood and tumor.

Germline-derived CDR1 and CDR2 are KGHSH and LQKENI. The CDR3 sequence is 15 residues long. V lost 1 base and J lost 7, with 11 bases in between. The source material was blood. The chain has TRBV18 and TRBJ1-6, with no clear D. The sequence derives from a male donor with papillary thyroid cancer or a benign thyroid nodule (not recorded which). Some clones in this sample may be carry-over from other donors' samples. CDR3 in DNA: TGTGCCAGCTCACCACGGACCCGAGACAATTCACCCCTCCACTTT. Translation: CASSPRTRDNSPLHF.